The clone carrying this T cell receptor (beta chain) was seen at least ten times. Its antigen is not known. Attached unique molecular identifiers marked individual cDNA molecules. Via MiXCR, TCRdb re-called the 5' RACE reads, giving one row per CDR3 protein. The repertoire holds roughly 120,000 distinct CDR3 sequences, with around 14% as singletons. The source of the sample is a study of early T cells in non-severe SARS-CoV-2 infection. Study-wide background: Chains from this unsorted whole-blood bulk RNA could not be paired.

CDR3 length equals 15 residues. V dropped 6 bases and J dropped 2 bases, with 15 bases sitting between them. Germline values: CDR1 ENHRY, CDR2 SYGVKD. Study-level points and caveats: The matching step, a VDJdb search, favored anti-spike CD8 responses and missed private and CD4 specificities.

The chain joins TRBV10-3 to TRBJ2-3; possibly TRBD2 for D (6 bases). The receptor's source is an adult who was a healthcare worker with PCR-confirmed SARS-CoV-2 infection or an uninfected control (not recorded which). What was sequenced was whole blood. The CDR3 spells CAIRRDSGITDTQYF. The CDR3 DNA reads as TGTGCCATCAGACGGGACTCTGGGATCACAGATACGCAGTATTTT.